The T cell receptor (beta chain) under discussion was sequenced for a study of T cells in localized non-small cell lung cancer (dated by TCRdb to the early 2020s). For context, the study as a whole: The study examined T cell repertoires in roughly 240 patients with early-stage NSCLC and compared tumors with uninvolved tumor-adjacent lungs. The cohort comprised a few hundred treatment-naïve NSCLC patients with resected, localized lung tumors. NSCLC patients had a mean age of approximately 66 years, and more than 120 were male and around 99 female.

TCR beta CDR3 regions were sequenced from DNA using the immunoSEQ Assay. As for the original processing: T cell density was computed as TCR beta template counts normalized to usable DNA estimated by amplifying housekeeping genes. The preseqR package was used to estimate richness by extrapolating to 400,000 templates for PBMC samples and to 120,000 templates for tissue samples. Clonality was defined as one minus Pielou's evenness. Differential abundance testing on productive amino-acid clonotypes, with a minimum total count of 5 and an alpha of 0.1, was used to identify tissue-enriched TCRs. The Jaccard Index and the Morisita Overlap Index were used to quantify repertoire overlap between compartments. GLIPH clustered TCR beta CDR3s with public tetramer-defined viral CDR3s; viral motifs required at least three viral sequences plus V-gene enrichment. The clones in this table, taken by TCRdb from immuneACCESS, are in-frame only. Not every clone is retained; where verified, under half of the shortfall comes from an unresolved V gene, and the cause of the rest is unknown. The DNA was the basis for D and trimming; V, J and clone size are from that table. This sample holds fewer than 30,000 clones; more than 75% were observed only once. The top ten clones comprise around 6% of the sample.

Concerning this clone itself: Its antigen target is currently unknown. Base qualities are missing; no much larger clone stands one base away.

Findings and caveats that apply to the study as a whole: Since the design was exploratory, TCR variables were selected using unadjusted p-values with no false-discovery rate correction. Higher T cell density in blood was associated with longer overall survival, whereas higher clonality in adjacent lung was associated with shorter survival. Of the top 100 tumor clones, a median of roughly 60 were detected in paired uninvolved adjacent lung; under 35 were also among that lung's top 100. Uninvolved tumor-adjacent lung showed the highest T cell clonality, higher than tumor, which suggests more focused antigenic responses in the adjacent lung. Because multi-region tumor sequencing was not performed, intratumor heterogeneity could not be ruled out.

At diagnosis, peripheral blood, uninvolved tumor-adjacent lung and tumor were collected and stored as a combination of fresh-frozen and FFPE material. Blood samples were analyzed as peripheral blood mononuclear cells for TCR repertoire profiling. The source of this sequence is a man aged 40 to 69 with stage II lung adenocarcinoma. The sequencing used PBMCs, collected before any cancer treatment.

The CDR3 protein is CASSLYKGHTDTQYF. The DNA sequence reads TGTGCCAGCAGCTTATATAAGGGTCACACAGATACGCAGTATTTT. This chain joins TRBV11-2 to TRBJ2-3, with the D segment identity uncertain. CDR3 length: 15 amino acids, cysteine to phenylalanine. The sequence is cut down to CDR3 DNA, 45 bases in frame from base 1. Looking up the germline V gene yields CDR1 SGHAT and CDR2 FQNNGV. V gives up 2 bases and J gives up 2 bases, and the segment between their germline ends measures 11 bases.